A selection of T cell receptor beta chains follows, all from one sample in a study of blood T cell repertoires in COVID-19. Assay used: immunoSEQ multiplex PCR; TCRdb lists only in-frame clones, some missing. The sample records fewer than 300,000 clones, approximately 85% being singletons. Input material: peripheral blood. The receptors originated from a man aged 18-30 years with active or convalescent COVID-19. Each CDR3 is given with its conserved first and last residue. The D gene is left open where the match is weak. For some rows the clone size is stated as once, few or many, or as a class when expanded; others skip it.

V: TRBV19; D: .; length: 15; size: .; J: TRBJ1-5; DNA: TGTGCCAGTAGTATTAAGGCGGCGAGCAATCAGCCCCAGCATTTT; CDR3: CASSIKAASNQPQHF
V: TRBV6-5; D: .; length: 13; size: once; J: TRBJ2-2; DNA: TGTGCCAGCACGAAGGGGTCCCCCGGGGAGCTGTTTTTT; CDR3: CASTKGSPGELFF
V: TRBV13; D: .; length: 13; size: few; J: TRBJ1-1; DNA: TGTGCCAGCAGCTTAGGGCGGAGTATTGAAGCTTTCTTT; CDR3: CASSLGRSIEAFF
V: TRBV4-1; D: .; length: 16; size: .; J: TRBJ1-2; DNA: TGCGCCAGCAGCCAAAACTCCGGTCCAATTAACTATGGCTACACCTTC; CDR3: CASSQNSGPINYGYTF
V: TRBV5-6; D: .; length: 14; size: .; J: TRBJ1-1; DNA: TGTGCCAGCAGCCCGGCAGGGATCGGCACTGAAGCTTTCTTT; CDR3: CASSPAGIGTEAFF
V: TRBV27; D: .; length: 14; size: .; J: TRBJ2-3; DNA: TGTGCCAGCCGAAGGGGGGGAGGCACAGATACGCAGTATTTT; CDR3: CASRRGGGTDTQYF
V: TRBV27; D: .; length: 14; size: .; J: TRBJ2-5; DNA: TGTGCCAGCAGCCCCTCCGAGACTCAAGAGACCCAGTACTTC; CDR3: CASSPSETQETQYF
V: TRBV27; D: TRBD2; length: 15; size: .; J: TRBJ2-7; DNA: TGTGCCAGCATTCCGAACGGGGGGGCCTCCTACGAGCAGTACTTC; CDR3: CASIPNGGASYEQYF
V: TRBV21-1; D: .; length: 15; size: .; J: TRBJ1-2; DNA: TGTGCCAGCAGCAAAAAAGGGACAGCTAACTATGGCTACACCTTC; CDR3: CASSKKGTANYGYTF
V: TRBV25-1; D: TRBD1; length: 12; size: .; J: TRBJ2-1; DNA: TGTGCCAGCAGTGAGACAGGGGTCGAGCAGTTCTTC; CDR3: CASSETGVEQFF
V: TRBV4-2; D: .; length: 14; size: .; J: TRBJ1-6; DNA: TGTGCCAGCAGCCAAGGAGGGGGTCATTCACCCCTCCACTTT; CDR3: CASSQGGGHSPLHF
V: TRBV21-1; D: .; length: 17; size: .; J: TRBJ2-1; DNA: TGTGCCAGCAGCAAAATTGCGGACAGAGATGTCTACAATGAGCAGTTCTTC; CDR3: CASSKIADRDVYNEQFF
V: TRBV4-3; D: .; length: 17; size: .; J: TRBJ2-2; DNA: TGCGCCAGCAGCCAAGCGTTCGTCCCCGCGAACACCGGGGAGCTGTTTTTT; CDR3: CASSQAFVPANTGELFF
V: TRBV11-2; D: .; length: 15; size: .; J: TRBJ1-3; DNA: TGTGCCAGCACCCAAGGGGGGGCATCTGGAAACACCATATATTTT; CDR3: CASTQGGASGNTIYF
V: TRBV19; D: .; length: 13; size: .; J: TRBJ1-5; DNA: TGTGCCAGTAGCCCTACTTCGTACCAGCCCCAGCATTTT; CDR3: CASSPTSYQPQHF
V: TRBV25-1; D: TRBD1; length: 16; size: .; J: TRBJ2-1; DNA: TGTGCCAGCAGTGAAACCGGGACAGGGCCGGATAATGAGCAGTTCTTC; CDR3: CASSETGTGPDNEQFF
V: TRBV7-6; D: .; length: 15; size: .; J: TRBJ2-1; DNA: TGTGCCAGCAGCTTCTCCCGGGGACTTTACAATGAGCAGTTCTTC; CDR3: CASSFSRGLYNEQFF
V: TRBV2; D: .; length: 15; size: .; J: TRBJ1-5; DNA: TGTGCCAGCAGTGATTCTCGGTATAGCAATCAGCCCCAGCATTTT; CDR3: CASSDSRYSNQPQHF
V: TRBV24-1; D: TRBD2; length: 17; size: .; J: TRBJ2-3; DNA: TGTGCCACCAGTGATTCTGGACTAGCGGTTAGCACAGATACGCAGTATTTT; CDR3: CATSDSGLAVSTDTQYF
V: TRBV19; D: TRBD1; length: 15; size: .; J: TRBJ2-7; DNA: TGTGCCAGTAGTCGGTCGACAGGGCCCCAGTTCGAGCAGTACTTC; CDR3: CASSRSTGPQFEQYF
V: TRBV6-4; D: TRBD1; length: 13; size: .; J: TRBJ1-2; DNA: TGTGCCAGCAGACAAACAGGGGAGGCTGGCTACACCTTC; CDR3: CASRQTGEAGYTF
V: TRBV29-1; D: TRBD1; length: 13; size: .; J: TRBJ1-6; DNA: TGCAGCGCGGGACAGGGGAACAATTCACCCCTCCACTTT; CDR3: CSAGQGNNSPLHF
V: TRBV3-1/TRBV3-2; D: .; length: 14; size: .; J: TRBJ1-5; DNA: TGTGCCAGCAGCCAAGCGGCCAGGAATCAGCCCCAGCATTTT; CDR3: CASSQAARNQPQHF
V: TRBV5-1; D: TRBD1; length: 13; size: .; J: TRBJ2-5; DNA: TGCGCCAGCAGCCAGGGGGCGAGGGAGACCCAGTACTTC; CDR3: CASSQGARETQYF
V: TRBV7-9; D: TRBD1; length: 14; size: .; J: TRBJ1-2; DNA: TGTGCCAGCAGCTTGGGGGACAGGGGCTATGGCTACACCTTC; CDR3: CASSLGDRGYGYTF
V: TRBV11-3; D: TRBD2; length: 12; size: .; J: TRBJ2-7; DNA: TGTGCCAGCAGCCGCGGGGGGAACGAGCAGTACTTC; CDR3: CASSRGGNEQYF
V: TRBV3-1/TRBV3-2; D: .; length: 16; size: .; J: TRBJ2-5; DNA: TGTGCCAGCAGCCAAGTCGGATCAGGGGGAGGCGAGACCCAGTACTTC; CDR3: CASSQVGSGGGETQYF
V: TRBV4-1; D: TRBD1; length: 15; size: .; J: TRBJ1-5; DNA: TGCGCCAGCAGCCTTCGACAGGGGGACAATCAGCCCCAGCATTTT; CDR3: CASSLRQGDNQPQHF
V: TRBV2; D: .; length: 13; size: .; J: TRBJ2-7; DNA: TGTGCCAGCAGGGTGTCCCTAGCCTACGAGCAGTACTTC; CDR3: CASRVSLAYEQYF
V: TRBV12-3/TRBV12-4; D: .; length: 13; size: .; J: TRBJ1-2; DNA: TGTGCCAGCAGTTTAAGCGTGGGGCAGGGCTACACCTTC; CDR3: CASSLSVGQGYTF
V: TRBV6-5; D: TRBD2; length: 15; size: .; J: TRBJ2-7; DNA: TGTGCCAGCAGTTACTCTAGCGGGGGGGCGGAAGAGCAGTACTTC; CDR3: CASSYSSGGAEEQYF
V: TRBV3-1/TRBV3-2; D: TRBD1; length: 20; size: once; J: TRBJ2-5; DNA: TGTGCCAGCAGCCAAGATCCTCGACAGGGGACGGGGGCCCCCTGGGGGACCCAGTACTTC; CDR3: CASSQDPRQGTGAPWGTQYF
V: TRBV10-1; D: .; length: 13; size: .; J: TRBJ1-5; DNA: TGCGCCACCTCACAGGGCAGCAATCAGCCCCAGCATTTT; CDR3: CATSQGSNQPQHF
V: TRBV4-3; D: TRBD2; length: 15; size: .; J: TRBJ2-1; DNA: TGCGCCAGCAGCCCGGGACTAGCGGCTGGCAATGAGCAGTTCTTC; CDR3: CASSPGLAAGNEQFF
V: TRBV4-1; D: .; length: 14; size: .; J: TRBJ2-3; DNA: TGCGCCAGCAGCCTGACAGGATTCACAGATACGCAGTATTTT; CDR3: CASSLTGFTDTQYF
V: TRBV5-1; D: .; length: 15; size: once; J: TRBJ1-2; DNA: TGCGCCAGCAGCCAGGACGAGGAGGGGAGAAATGGCTACACCTTC; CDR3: CASSQDEEGRNGYTF